Presented here are 21 T cell receptor beta chains from one specimen sequenced in a study of blood T cell repertoires in COVID-19. Sequencing used immunoSEQ multiplex PCR; TCRdb keeps in-frame clones, though not all of them. The profile shows about 140,000 clones, under 90% of them singletons. Sequencing input: peripheral blood. The receptors originated from a human donor in a cohort sampled during active COVID-19.

The rearrangement links TRBV3-1 (or the pseudogene TRBV3-2) to TRBJ1-3; TRBD1 aligns across 9 bases. The junction had 6 bases not matched to a gene; V was cut back by 5 bases and J by 4 bases. This CDR3 spans 15 amino acids. From germline, CDR1 is LGHDT and CDR2 YNNKEL (reference sequence). CDR3 sequence reads: CASSTGTGIGNTIYF. The CDR3 DNA follows: TGTGCCAGCAGCACAGGGACAGGGATAGGAAACACCATATATTTT.

The chain links TRBV2 to TRBJ2-3; 10 bases map to TRBD2. Trimming at V came to 10 bases and at J to 0 bases, leaving 4 bases not matched to a gene. Germline lookup yields CDR1 SNHLY and CDR2 FYNNEI. The CDR3 has 14 amino acids. The CDR3 protein is CATKLAGSTDTQYF. In DNA form, the CDR3 reads TGTGCCACCAAACTAGCGGGAAGCACAGATACGCAGTATTTT.

The chain carries TRBV13 and TRBJ2-2, with TRBD1 as a possible D gene (5 bases). In germline, CDR1 is PRHDT, CDR2 FYEKMQ (reference sequence). This CDR3 contains 18 residues. Trimming shortened V by 0 bases and J by 3 bases, and 17 bases separated the two germline ends. As DNA, the CDR3 is TGTGCCAGCAGCTTAGGCCTGGGTAGGGGCGGCTACACCGGGGAGCTGTTTTTT. Translation gives CASSLGLGRGGYTGELFF.

The CDR3 is CASSLGVFGTNNEQFF. The CDR3 DNA reads TGTGCCAGCAGCTTAGGAGTTTTCGGGACTAACAATGAGCAGTTCTTC. V usage is TRBV11-3 and J usage is TRBJ2-1; 7 bases fit TRBD2. After removal of 1 base from V and 5 bases from J, the junction contained 8 bases not matched to a gene. The germline V gene encodes CDR1 SGHNT and CDR2 YENEEA. CDR3 length: 16 amino acids.

The chain uses TRBV2 and TRBJ2-3; TRBD1 might be the D (5 bases). The CDR3 is 15 residues long. Trimming removed 4 bases at V and 2 bases at J, with 13 bases between. Germline CDR1 and CDR2: SNHLY and FYNNEI. CDR3 bases: TGTGCCAGCAGTGCAAGACAGATGATCACAGATACGCAGTATTTT. Its translation is CASSARQMITDTQYF.

The chain employs TRBV3-1 (or the pseudogene TRBV3-2) and TRBJ1-2, with 8 bases fitting TRBD1. This CDR3 has 12 amino acids. Germline values: CDR1 LGHDT, CDR2 YNNKEL (reference sequence). The junction had 6 bases not matched to a gene; V was cut back by 7 bases and J by 8 bases. CDR3 sequence (DNA): TGTGCCAGCACCGCGACAGGGGACGGCTACACCTTC. As protein: CASTATGDGYTF.

This chain uses TRBV19 with TRBJ2-1; 9 bases are a match to TRBD1. J was trimmed by 2 bases and V by 6 bases; bases with no gene match: 2. The CDR3 has 14 residues. In germline, CDR1 is LNHDA, CDR2 SQIVND (reference sequence). CDR3: CASRDRGAYNEQFF. In DNA form, the CDR3 reads TGTGCCAGTAGGGACAGGGGCGCCTACAATGAGCAGTTCTTC.

The CDR3 reads CASSIGSAGELFF. CDR3 DNA: TGTGCCAGTAGTATTGGGAGCGCCGGGGAGCTGTTTTTT. The chain uses TRBV19 and TRBJ2-2; perhaps TRBD2 as D (5 bases). CDR3 length: 13 amino acids. Germline CDR1 LNHDA, CDR2 SQIVND (reference sequence). V was shortened by 3 bases and J by 6 bases, with 8 bases between the two germline ends.

V and J are TRBV7-8 and TRBJ1-1; possibly TRBD1 for D (5 bases). V dropped 5 bases and J dropped 6 bases, with 22 bases sitting between them. The length of the CDR3 is 16 residues. The germline gives CDR1 SGHVS, CDR2 FQNEAQ. The CDR3 region is CASSRRAGGLIAEAFF. As DNA, the CDR3 is TGTGCCAGCAGCCGACGTGCGGGGGGGTTGATCGCTGAAGCTTTCTTT.

The rearrangement uses TRBV19 and TRBJ2-7, with D perhaps matching TRBD1 (6 bases). The V gene lost 5 bases and the J gene lost 3 bases, with 20 bases spanning the gap. Germline V gene data show CDR1 as LNHDA and CDR2 as SQIVND (reference sequence). The CDR3 consists of 16 residues. DNA for the CDR3: TGTGCCAGTAGTCCCGCACCGACAGGCTCGGGCTACGAGCAGTACTTC. Translation: CASSPAPTGSGYEQYF.

V gene TRBV28 combines with J gene TRBJ1-5; D is possibly TRBD1 (5 bases). From germline, CDR1 is MDHEN and CDR2 SYDVKM. Trimming stripped 4 bases from V and 0 bases from J, with 10 bases between. CDR3 length equals 15 residues. The CDR3 DNA reads as TGTGCCAGCAGTTCGCAGGGTATTAGCAATCAGCCCCAGCATTTT. Translated: CASSSQGISNQPQHF. Based on the CDR3 plus reference TRBV28 and TRBJ1-5, the full variable domain is DVKVTQSSRYLVKRTGEKVFLECVQDMDHENMFWYRQDPGLGLRLIYFSYDVKMKEKGDIPEGYSVSREKKERFSLILESASTNQTSMYLCASSSQGISNQPQHFGDGTRLSIL.

The rearrangement links TRBV7-2 to TRBJ1-6; D remains unclear. CDR1 is SGHTA, CDR2 FQGNSA, per germline. The CDR3 is made up of 12 amino acids. Trimming shortened V by 5 bases and J by 10 bases, and 9 bases separated the two germline ends. CDR3 in amino acids: CASSLRRSPLHF. The CDR3 DNA reads as TGTGCCAGCAGCCTTAGGAGGTCACCCCTCCACTTT.

The genes are TRBV19 and TRBJ2-5; tentative D call: TRBD1 (8 bases). Trimming pared 5 bases from V and 4 bases from J, leaving 14 bases between. The CDR3 runs 14 residues. Germline values: CDR1 LNHDA, CDR2 SQIVND (reference sequence). CDR3 sequence reads: CASSGNRGGETQYF. Written as DNA, the CDR3 is TGTGCCAGTAGTGGTAACAGGGGGGGAGAGACCCAGTACTTC.

V gene TRBV7-9 combines with J gene TRBJ2-1, with a tentative D call TRBD2 (5 bases). The CDR3 runs 15 residues. Germline CDR1 and CDR2: SEHNR and FQNEAQ (reference sequence). Trimming shortened V by 3 bases and J by 0 bases, and 9 bases separated the two germline ends. CDR3 protein: CASSFMGSSYNEQFF. The CDR3 nucleotides read TGTGCCAGCAGCTTCATGGGGAGCTCCTACAATGAGCAGTTCTTC. The entire variable domain, with the rest obtained from reference TRBV7-9 and TRBJ2-1, is as follows: DTGVSQNPRHKITKRGQNVTFRCDPISEHNRLYWYRQTLGQGPEFLTYFQNEAQLEKSRLLSDRFSAERPKGSFSTLEIQRTEQGDSAMYLCASSFMGSSYNEQFFGPGTRLTVL.

In its sample, this clone was seen once. The rearrangement joins TRBV25-1 to TRBJ2-3; tentatively, D is TRBD1 (7 bases). V shed 3 bases and J shed 6 bases, with 16 bases lying between them. The CDR3 extends over 15 amino acids. CDR1 and CDR2 (germline): MGHDK, SYGVNS. The CDR3 coding sequence is TGTGCCAGCAGTGATGGAGGGGGCCACGGGGATACGCAGTATTTT. This codes for CASSDGGGHGDTQYF.

The CDR3 region is CASRGQVDSGYTF. Here the CDR3 DNA reads TGTGCCAGCAGGGGACAGGTGGACTCTGGCTACACCTTC. V gene TRBV2 combines with J gene TRBJ1-2; 8 bases map to TRBD1. V gave up 6 bases and J gave up 7 bases; unmatched junction bases: 7. The CDR3 contains 13 residues. Looked up from germline, CDR1 is SNHLY and CDR2 is FYNNEI.

This rearrangement joins TRBV5-1 to TRBJ2-2, with a weak D call TRBD1 (5 bases). The CDR3 totals 14 residues. The V gene's germline CDR1 is SGHRS and CDR2 YFSETQ. V was pared by 0 bases and J by 6 bases, with 9 bases between. In DNA, the CDR3 is TGCGCCAGCAGCTTGGTACAGGCCTCCGGGGAGCTGTTTTTT. This gives the protein CASSLVQASGELFF.

The chain couples TRBV7-2 to TRBJ2-1; 9 bases line up with TRBD2. This CDR3 contains 17 residues. The V segment lost 7 bases and the J segment 8 bases; nucleotides outside the gene matches: 18. Germline V gene sequence: CDR1 SGHTA, CDR2 FQGNSA. The CDR3 DNA is TGTGCCAGCACCTTTTTGATAGCGGGAGCCGGTGATGATGAGCAGTTCTTC. It codes for CASTFLIAGAGDDEQFF.

The chain uses TRBV5-1 and TRBJ2-2; D is perhaps TRBD1 (5 bases). The length of the CDR3 is 16 residues. Between the trimmed V and J ends, which lost 4 bases and 4 bases, there was a span of 17 bases. The germline gives CDR1 SGHRS, CDR2 YFSETQ. Written as DNA, the CDR3 is TGCGCCAGCAGCGTGAGCGCCAGGGCGGTCACCGGGGAGCTGTTTTTT. Translation: CASSVSARAVTGELFF.

V and J are TRBV19 and TRBJ2-1, with 8 positions matching TRBD2. The CDR3 spans 14 residues. The ends lost 4 bases at V and 10 bases at J; junction bases unmatched: 9. Germline V lookup: CDR1 LNHDA, CDR2 SQIVND (reference sequence). The CDR3 DNA is TGTGCCAGTAGTAGCGGGACTAGACTGTGGGAGCAGTTCTTC. Translating it yields CASSSGTRLWEQFF. Full variable domain (rest looked up from reference TRBV19 and TRBJ2-1): DGGITQSPKYLFRKEGQNVTLSCEQNLNHDAMYWYRQDPGQGLRLIYYSQIVNDFQKGDIAEGYSVSREKKESFPLTVTSAQKNPTAFYLCASSSGTRLWEQFFGPGTRLTVL.

V is TRBV6-1 and J is TRBJ1-5; 7 bases align to TRBD1. This CDR3 has 15 amino acids. CDR1 MNHNS and CDR2 SASEGT come from the germline V gene. V was clipped by 3 bases and J by 5 bases; unmatched bases: 7. CDR3 in DNA: TGTGCCAGCAGTGAGTTGAAGGGGGCCCATCAGCCCCAGCATTTT. It specifies CASSELKGAHQPQHF.